These 27 T cell receptor beta chains originate from one sample sequenced in a study of CD8+ T cells in alopecia areata. Extraction of RNA preceded its reverse transcription into cDNA, which served as the sequencing template. Only in-frame clones appear in the TCRdb table, and some are missing; sequencing was by immunoSEQ multiplex PCR. Observed are 200,000 to 300,000 clones, no singletons, with the top ten taking less than 1.5%. Cutaneous lymph node cells were pooled, and they were sorted using CD4, CD8alpha, NKG2D, NKG2ACE and other markers. The sample taken for sequencing was CD4+ T cells sorted from a lymph node. These receptors originate from a C3H/HeJ mouse with alopecia areata. This strain's MHC haplotype is H2-k.

Turning to this clone: Each gene name is a mouse one. The sample carries other DNA sequences with the same CDR3. The CDR3 DNA, read in part, is TGTGCCAGCAGCCAAACAGGGGGAAACACA. Protein sequence: CASSQTGGNT. The complete CDR3 reads CASSQTGGNTEVFF. The J gene is TRBJ1-1, the V gene TRBV5; 8 bases agree with TRBD1. Read coverage stops 4 residues before the CDR3 terminus; the germline J gene supplies the remainder. Germline V CDR1 and CDR2: LGHNA, YNLKQL (reference sequence). V lost 2 bases and J lost 1; bases outside the gene matches: 0. This CDR3 has 14 amino acids.

On this clone: Gene names are mouse gene names. The read falls 4 residues short of the CDR3 end, and the missing part is taken from the germline J gene. The chain uses TRBV13-3 and TRBJ2-1; 8 positions match TRBD2. Losses at the gene ends were 3 bases for V and 4 bases for J; bases not matched to a gene: 3. Per the germline V gene, CDR1 is NNHDY and CDR2 is SYVADS. The CDR3 is 14 amino acids. The DNA read from the CDR3 is TGTGCCAGCAGTGCCACTGGGGGTTATGCT. Its protein is CASSATGGYA. The entire CDR3 sequence reads CASSATGGYAEQFF.

This clone has only a few counts. Any gene name here is a mouse gene name. The read gets to within 4 residues of the CDR3 end, and the germline J gene fills in the rest. The gene calls are TRBV13-1 and TRBJ1-1; D is unresolved. This CDR3 has 14 residues. Germline V CDR1 and CDR2: NSHNY, SYGAGN. Trimming took off 2 bases at V and 0 bases at J, with 8 bases between the two ends. The part of the CDR3 DNA that was read is TGTGCCAGCAGTGACAGACACCCAAACACA. Protein sequence: CASSDRHPNT. The CDR3 reads in full as CASSDRHPNTEVFF.

In this sample, this clone turned up a few times. Germline and genes: mouse. The DNA ends 4 residues before the CDR3 does, and the rest of the CDR3 is filled in from the germline J gene. The genes are TRBV13-2 and TRBJ2-1, with TRBD2 matching over 9 bases. The J segment lost 3 bases and the V segment lost 0 bases, leaving 1 base of the junction unmatched. Germline assignment: CDR1 NNHNN and CDR2 SYGAGS (reference sequence). This CDR3 has 15 residues. Incomplete CDR3 DNA: TGTGCCAGCGGTGATGGCTGGGGGGGCTATGCT. Its protein is CASGDGWGGYA. The full-length CDR3 reads as CASGDGWGGYAEQFF.

This clone appeared a few times. Genes and germline are mouse. The CDR3 end is not reached by the read, which stops 4 residues before it; the germline J gene fills it in. The same CDR3 can be traced to other DNA sequences in this sample. The rearrangement links TRBV1 to TRBJ2-2; D is undetermined. Germline V gene data show CDR1 as NSQYPW and CDR2 as LRSPGD (reference sequence). There are 14 residues in the CDR3. V lost 0 bases, J lost 4 bases, and 6 bases lay in between. The CDR3 sequence is CTCSADLGTGQLYF. The CDR3 bases that were read are TGCACCTGCAGTGCAGATCTTGGCACCGGG.

This clone occurred a few times. Mouse germline and gene names are used. The sequence runs out 4 residues before the end of the CDR3; the remainder is reconstructed from the germline J gene. V and J are TRBV13-1 and TRBJ1-2; D is possibly TRBD1 (5 bases). V was clipped by 4 bases and J by 1 base, with 8 bases between them. In germline, CDR1 is NSHNY, CDR2 SYGAGN. CDR3 length equals 13 residues. CDR3 in amino acids: CASSLGGNSDYTF. The CDR3 DNA, read in part, is TGTGCCAGCAGTTTGGGGGGAAACTCC.

This clone appeared a few times. Germline and genes here are mouse. The DNA ends 4 residues before the CDR3 does, and the rest of the CDR3 is filled in from the germline J gene. This same CDR3 is encoded by further DNA sequences in the sample. The V and J genes are TRBV13-1 and TRBJ2-1, with 7 bases that match TRBD2. Trimming took 5 bases from V and 0 from J; bases not matched to a gene: 2. Germline V lookup: CDR1 NSHNY, CDR2 SYGAGN. The CDR3 totals 14 residues. The CDR3 bases that were read are TGTGCCAGCAGCCTGGGGGATAACTATGCT. Amino acid sequence: CASSLGDNYA. The full CDR3 sequence reads CASSLGDNYAEQFF.

In regard to this clone: Gene names follow the mouse nomenclature. The CDR3 end falls 4 residues outside the read, so it is completed with the germline J gene. The genes are TRBV13-1 and TRBJ2-2; 10 bases line up with TRBD1. The length of the CDR3 is 18 residues. CDR1 and CDR2 from the germline V gene are NSHNY and SYGAGN. V lost 3 bases, J lost 0 bases, and 8 bases stayed unmatched. This CDR3 is CASSGVPGQGPNTGQLYF. The CDR3 bases that were read are TGTGCCAGCAGTGGTGTCCCGGGACAGGGGCCAAACACCGGG.

This clone was counted a few times. Germline and genes here are mouse. The CDR3 extends 4 residues past the end of the read, so its final part is completed from the germline J gene. The chain combines TRBV13-1 with TRBJ2-5, with 9 bases that match TRBD1. Germline V lookup: CDR1 NSHNY, CDR2 SYGAGN. CDR3 length: 15 amino acids. J gave up 0 bases and V 4 bases, and 3 bases lay outside the gene matches. The CDR3 region is CASSRDRVNQDTQYF. The part of the CDR3 DNA that was read is TGTGCCAGCAGTCGGGACAGGGTTAACCAAGAC.

This clone was counted a few times. Mouse germline and gene names are used. Sequencing ends 4 residues short of the CDR3 end; the germline J gene provides the rest. The sample contains more than one DNA sequence encoding this CDR3. The chain links TRBV13-2 to TRBJ2-1; D is unresolved. CDR1 is NNHNN, CDR2 SYGAGS, per germline (reference sequence). The CDR3 totals 13 residues. Trimming pared 5 bases from V and 1 base from J, leaving 7 bases between. CDR3 DNA (partial): TGTGCCAGCGGCCCTGGAAACTATGCT. Residues: CASGPGNYA. The CDR3 in its entirety is CASGPGNYAEQFF.

Concerning this clone itself: The germline and genes are mouse ones. The read ends 4 residues before the CDR3 terminus; that terminus is restored from the germline J gene. The same CDR3 can be traced to other DNA sequences in this sample. The V gene is TRBV19, the J gene TRBJ2-5, with 10 bases lining up with TRBD2. Germline CDR1 FNHDT, CDR2 SITEND (reference sequence). The CDR3 totals 14 residues. V shed 5 bases and J 2 bases; nucleotides not matched to a gene: 2. CDR3 bases read: TGTGCCAGCAGGCGGGACTGGGGCCAAGAC. Its translation: CASRRDWGQD. The complete CDR3 protein is CASRRDWGQDTQYF.

This clone was counted a few times. Mouse names are used for the genes. With the read ending 4 residues before the CDR3 end, the germline J gene is used to fill in that end. The same CDR3 can be traced to other DNA sequences in this sample. This rearrangement joins TRBV13-2 to TRBJ2-5, with 7 bases matching TRBD1. The CDR3 runs 14 residues. The ends lost 2 bases at V and 3 bases at J; junction bases unmatched: 3. From germline, CDR1 is NNHNN and CDR2 SYGAGS (reference sequence). This CDR3 reads CASGEPGQQDTQYF. The CDR3 DNA, read in part, is TGTGCCAGCGGTGAACCGGGACAGCAAGAC.

This clone came up a few times. The genes and germline here are from mouse. The sequenced fragment ends 4 residues before the CDR3 boundary, so the rest is inferred from the germline J gene. The rearrangement joins TRBV13-1 to TRBJ1-1; maybe TRBD1 (5 bases). V lost 1 base to trimming and J lost 4 bases, with 14 bases between them. Per germline, CDR1 NSHNY and CDR2 SYGAGN. The CDR3 sequence is 15 residues long. The CDR3 loop is CASSDFRAKGTEVFF. The sequenced part of the CDR3 DNA is TGTGCCAGCAGTGATTTCAGGGCGAAGGGCACA.

This clone was detected a few times. Mouse gene names and germline throughout. Coverage ceases 4 residues before the CDR3 finishes, and the germline J gene fills in the end. Other DNA sequences in this specimen translate into the identical CDR3. The chain is built from TRBV13-2 and TRBJ2-3; tentative D call: TRBD1 (6 bases). The CDR3 has 14 amino acids. Germline V gives CDR1 NNHNN, CDR2 SYGAGS (reference sequence). V was clipped by 2 bases and J by 0 bases, with 7 bases between them. CDR3 region: CASGERGSAETLYF. The covered CDR3 bases are TGTGCCAGCGGTGAAAGGGGGAGTGCAGAA.

Of note for this clone: The gene names given are mouse names. The CDR3 extends 4 residues past the end of the read, so its final part is completed from the germline J gene. The J gene is TRBJ1-2, the V gene TRBV13-3, with no clear D. Trimming pared 5 bases from V and 0 bases from J, leaving 5 bases between. The CDR3 contains 12 residues. Looked up from germline, CDR1 is NNHDY and CDR2 is SYVADS. Incomplete CDR3 DNA: TGTGCCAGCAGATCAACAAACTCC. Protein product: CASRSTNS. The entire CDR3 protein is CASRSTNSDYTF.

This clone turned up a few times. Gene names denote mouse genes. The read terminates 4 residues ahead of where the CDR3 ends, so the germline J gene completes it. V usage is TRBV13-1 and J usage is TRBJ2-7; 12 nucleotides line up with TRBD2. Germline V gene sequence: CDR1 NSHNY, CDR2 SYGAGN. The CDR3 consists of 15 residues. Trimming at V came to 4 bases and at J to 3 bases, leaving 5 bases not matched to a gene. The CDR3 loop is CASSIRTGGVYEQYF. The part of the CDR3 DNA that was read is TGTGCCAGCAGTATCCGGACTGGGGGGGTCTAT.

This clone was seen a few times. The germline and genes are mouse ones. The read terminates 4 residues ahead of where the CDR3 ends, so the germline J gene completes it. Other DNA sequences in this sample translate to the same CDR3. V is TRBV1 and J is TRBJ2-1; tentatively, D is TRBD1 (5 bases). V shed 2 bases and J shed 2 bases, with 7 bases lying between them. Germline CDR1 NSQYPW, CDR2 LRSPGD (reference sequence). CDR3 length: 14 amino acids. The covered CDR3 bases are TGCACCTGCAGTGCAAGGGGAGACTATGCT. It specifies CTCSARGDYA. The whole CDR3 region reads CTCSARGDYAEQFF. Combining the CDR3 with reference TRBV1 and TRBJ2-1 gives the whole variable domain VTLLEQNPRWRLVPRGQAVNLRCILKNSQYPWMSWYQQDLQKQLQWLFTLRSPGDKEVKSLPGADYLATRVTDTELRLQVANMSQGRTLYCTCSARGDYAEQFFGPGTRLTVL.

This clone appeared a few times. The listed genes are named as in mouse. The read ends 4 residues early relative to the CDR3; the germline J gene fills the gap. Additional DNA sequences in this sample encode the identical CDR3. This sequence joins TRBV5 and TRBJ2-7, with 7 bases that match TRBD2. The germline CDR1 and CDR2 sequences are LGHNA and YNLKQL (reference sequence). This CDR3 has 13 amino acids. The V gene end was trimmed by 1 base and the J gene end by 3 bases; junction bases not matched to a gene: 0. CDR3 bases read: TGTGCCAGCAGCCAAGTGGGGGGCTAT. Translation: CASSQVGGY. The CDR3 as a whole reads CASSQVGGYEQYF.

This clone was counted only a few times. The germline and genes are mouse ones. The missing CDR3 end, 4 residues past where the read stops, is filled in from the germline J gene. The same CDR3 arises from other DNA sequences in this sample as well. This sequence joins TRBV31 and TRBJ1-2, with a tentative D call TRBD1 (5 bases). The CDR3 spans 13 residues. The ends were cut back, 3 bases at V and 0 bases at J, with 8 bases in the middle. CDR1 is GKSSPN and CDR2 is SITVG in the germline V gene. CDR3 loop: CAWSPTANSDYTF. CDR3 DNA (partial): TGTGCCTGGAGCCCGACAGCAAACTCC.

In this sample, this clone turned up many times. Mouse gene names apply. Coverage ceases 4 residues before the CDR3 finishes, and the germline J gene fills in the end. V and J are TRBV19 and TRBJ1-1, with TRBD1 as a possible D gene (6 bases). The CDR3 has 13 residues. Germline V gene sequence: CDR1 FNHDT, CDR2 SITEND (reference sequence). The sequenced CDR3 bases are TGTGCCAGCAGCCCAACAGGGTACCCA. The encoded protein is CASSPTGYP. The entire CDR3 reads CASSPTGYPEVFF.

For this clone: A much larger clone differs by one base, so this may be a read error. The genes are named according to mouse. The read ends 4 residues early relative to the CDR3; the germline J gene fills the gap. The chain has TRBV14 and TRBJ2-1; 7 bases are shared with TRBD1. V shed 5 bases and J 5 bases; nucleotides not matched to a gene: 7. The CDR3 runs 14 residues. The V gene's germline CDR1 is SGHDT and CDR2 FRDEAV. This chain's CDR3 is CASSLQGLDAEQFF. The sequenced CDR3 bases are TGTGCCAGCAGCCTACAGGGGCTGGATGCT. The whole variable domain, remainder taken from reference TRBV14 and TRBJ2-1, is EAGVTQSPRYAVLQEGQAVSFWCDPISGHDTLYWYQQPRDQGPQLLVYFRDEAVIDNSQLPSDRFSAVRPKGTNSTLKIQSAKQGDTATYLCASSLQGLDAEQFFGPGTRLTVL.

To note about this clone: Genes and germline come from the mouse. Sequencing ends 4 residues short of the CDR3 end; the germline J gene provides the rest. The chain combines TRBV13-1 with TRBJ2-4; 10 bases are shared with TRBD2. Germline-derived CDR1 and CDR2 are NSHNY and SYGAGN. The CDR3 has 15 amino acids. Partial CDR3 DNA: TGTGCCAGCAGTGATCCCAGGACTGGGGGAAAC. Amino acid sequence: CASSDPRTGGN. The whole CDR3 reads CASSDPRTGGNTLYF.

This clone was picked up a small number of times. Genes here carry mouse names. Coverage ceases 4 residues before the CDR3 finishes, and the germline J gene fills in the end. The V and J genes are TRBV5 and TRBJ2-4, with D hard to call. Germline V gene data show CDR1 as LGHNA and CDR2 as YNLKQL (reference sequence). Trimming left V 4 bases short and J 0 bases short, with 8 bases between. The CDR3 extends over 14 amino acids. CDR3 residues: CASSPSESQNTLYF. Partial CDR3 DNA: TGTGCCAGCAGCCCGTCAGAGAGTCAAAAC.

This clone was observed at least ten times. Mouse gene names apply. The read terminates 4 residues ahead of where the CDR3 ends, so the germline J gene completes it. The sample carries other DNA sequences with the same CDR3. The chain recombines TRBV5 with TRBJ2-2; tentatively, D is TRBD1 or TRBD2 (6 bases each). The CDR3 totals 15 residues. V shed 0 bases and J shed 2 bases, with 7 bases lying between them. In germline, CDR1 is LGHNA, CDR2 YNLKQL (reference sequence). CDR3 sequence: CASSQEGANTGQLYF. CDR3 bases read: TGTGCCAGCAGCCAAGAGGGGGCGAACACCGGG.

Comment on this clone: The genes are named according to mouse. The CDR3 end lies 3 residues beyond the end of the read and is filled in from the germline J gene. The chain couples TRBV5 to TRBJ1-6; TRBD1 matches at 9 bases. TRBJ1-6 is an open reading frame, and its role is uncertain. Germline CDR1 and CDR2: LGHNA and YNLKQL (reference sequence). Trimming cost V 4 bases and J 2 bases; bases outside gene matches: 6. This CDR3 contains 17 residues. The part of the CDR3 DNA that was read is TGTGCCAGCAGCCCCGTGACAGGGGGGGCCTATAATTCGCCC. It encodes CASSPVTGGAYNSP. The entire CDR3 reads CASSPVTGGAYNSPLYF.

A few counts support this clone. Gene names follow the mouse nomenclature. The DNA ends 4 residues before the CDR3 does, and the rest of the CDR3 is filled in from the germline J gene. The same CDR3 also results from other DNA sequences found in this sample. This chain uses TRBV19 with TRBJ2-5; TRBD1 is a possible D gene (5 bases). Per germline, CDR1 FNHDT and CDR2 SITEND (reference sequence). The CDR3 is 12 amino acids. The sequenced CDR3 bases are TGTGCCAGCAGTATCCAGGGAGAC. Translation: CASSIQGD. The CDR3, in full, reads CASSIQGDTQYF.

This clone was detected only a few times. Genes and germline are mouse. The read terminates 4 residues before the CDR3 end, so the remaining end is supplied by the germline J gene. The V gene is TRBV13-3, the J gene TRBJ2-5, with 9 bases fitting TRBD2. CDR3 length: 14 residues. With 5 bases clipped from V and 3 bases from J, the junction kept 4 bases outside the gene matches. Per germline, CDR1 NNHDY and CDR2 SYVADS. The CDR3 is CASRGTGTQDTQYF. CDR3 DNA (partial): TGTGCCAGCAGGGGGACTGGGACTCAAGAC.